One sample yielded the 24 T cell receptor beta chains listed below, sequenced in a study of blood T cell repertoires in COVID-19. Clones were read by immunoSEQ multiplex PCR, and TCRdb kept only the in-frame ones, dropping some. This sample carries some 140,000 clones, roughly 89% of them seen once, and the ten largest clones take roughly 18%. The sample taken for sequencing was peripheral blood. Receptors were obtained from a man aged 50 to 60 with active or convalescent COVID-19.

This clone was detected once. The chain uses TRBV7-2 and TRBJ2-1; TRBD2 matches at 12 bases. Germline-derived CDR1 and CDR2 are SGHTA and FQGNSA. The CDR3 spans 15 residues. With V trimmed by 5 bases and J by 9 bases, 8 bases remained unmatched. Here the CDR3 DNA reads TGTGCCAGCAGCCTCCCTAGCGGGAGGGTTGGTGAGCAGTTCTTC. Protein product: CASSLPSGRVGEQFF.

The chain has TRBV11-2 and TRBJ2-5; 10 nucleotides line up with TRBD2. This CDR3 comprises 16 residues. V dropped 3 bases and J dropped 1; count of bases not matched to a gene: 5. Germline V gene sequence: CDR1 SGHAT, CDR2 FQNNGV. The CDR3 loop reads CASSFPSGGLQETQYF. CDR3 DNA sequence: TGTGCCAGCAGCTTTCCTAGCGGGGGACTCCAAGAGACCCAGTACTTC.

The chain uses TRBV18 and TRBJ2-2; tentatively, D is TRBD1 (9 bases). The germline CDR1 and CDR2 sequences are KGHSH and LQKENI. The CDR3 is 16 residues long. V lost 4 bases and J lost 3, with 15 bases in between. The CDR3 loop reads CASSLSGDRDTGELFF. In DNA, the CDR3 is TGTGCCAGCTCACTTAGCGGGGACAGGGACACCGGGGAGCTGTTTTTT. Looking up the rest from reference TRBV18 and TRBJ2-2 gives the full variable domain: NAGVMQNPRHLVRRRGQEARLRCSPMKGHSHVYWYRQLPEEGLKFMVYLQKENIIDESGMPKERFSAEFPKEGPSILRIQQVVRGDSAAYFCASSLSGDRDTGELFFGEGSRLTVL.

The genes are TRBV6-2 or TRBV6-3 and TRBJ2-3; 9 positions match TRBD1. Germline assignment: CDR1 MNHEY and CDR2 SVGEGT. This CDR3 is built from 16 residues. The V gene end was trimmed by 4 bases and the J gene end by 4 bases; junction bases not matched to a gene: 9. The CDR3 loop reads CASSSLGQGSSDTQYF. CDR3 bases: TGTGCCAGCAGTTCTTTAGGACAGGGGAGTTCAGATACGCAGTATTTT.

The chain combines TRBV11-3 with TRBJ2-2; 7 positions agree with TRBD1. CDR3 length: 14 residues. Germline V gene data show CDR1 as SGHNT and CDR2 as YENEEA. After removal of 4 bases from V and 4 bases from J, the junction contained 3 bases not matched to a gene. The CDR3 DNA reads as TGTGCCAGCAGCTCAACAGGGGCCACCGGGGAGCTGTTTTTT. Translation: CASSSTGATGELFF.

The genes are TRBV6-6 and TRBJ2-5; 8 nucleotides line up with TRBD1. Germline-derived CDR1 and CDR2 are MNHNY and SVGAGI (reference sequence). V trimming: 4 bases; J trimming: 4 bases; junction bases outside the gene matches: 2. This CDR3 has 13 residues. CDR3 DNA: TGTGCCAGCAGTTGGGGACAGGTAGAGACCCAGTACTTC. Encoded protein: CASSWGQVETQYF.

This clone was recorded once. V usage is TRBV4-1 and J usage is TRBJ2-5; TRBD2 matches at 13 bases. The V gene end was trimmed by 2 bases and the J gene end by 5 bases; junction bases not matched to a gene: 5. CDR1 and CDR2 from the germline V gene are MGHRA and YSYEKL. The CDR3 totals 16 residues. DNA for the CDR3: TGCGCCAGCAGCCAAAGGACTAGCGGGAGCTCGGAGACCCAGTACTTC. Translated: CASSQRTSGSSETQYF.

This clone was recorded a few times. The CDR3: CASWGDTYSNQPQHF. CDR3 DNA sequence: TGTGCCAGCTGGGGCGACACCTATAGCAATCAGCCCCAGCATTTT. The V gene is TRBV19, the J gene TRBJ1-5, with D possibly TRBD1 on 5 matching bases. CDR1 and CDR2 (germline): LNHDA, SQIVND (reference sequence). The V end lost 9 bases, the J end lost 0 bases, and 15 bases lay between the germline ends. The CDR3 has 15 residues.

This rearrangement joins TRBV7-2 to TRBJ2-3; 7 nucleotides match TRBD2. V was clipped by 2 bases and J by 3 bases; unmatched bases: 5. The CDR3 runs to 15 residues. Germline V gives CDR1 SGHTA, CDR2 FQGNSA. As DNA, the CDR3 is TGTGCCAGCAGCTTAAACCCTAGCGGTACAGATACGCAGTATTTT. This codes for CASSLNPSGTDTQYF.

This chain joins TRBV13 and TRBJ1-2; TRBD1 is a possible D gene (5 bases). The germline V and J ends were trimmed by 6 bases and 2 bases, with 31 bases remaining between them. CDR1 is PRHDT and CDR2 is FYEKMQ in the germline V gene (reference sequence). The CDR3 consists of 20 residues. CDR3 region: CASSIPPPGPTVGQNYGYTF. The CDR3 region has the DNA TGTGCCAGCAGTATACCTCCGCCCGGGCCCACAGTGGGGCAAAACTATGGCTACACCTTC.

Comments on this clone: Mismatch with germline at one junction end may stem from a read error. The V and J genes are TRBV7-6 and TRBJ2-2; D is uncertain. The CDR3 is 14 amino acids. Germline V CDR1 and CDR2: SGHVS, FNYEAQ. CDR3 amino acids: CASSLKPNTGELFF. In DNA, the CDR3 is TGTGCCAGCAGCTTAAAGCCGAATACCGGGGAGCTGTTTTTT.

V is TRBV29-1 and J is TRBJ2-7; 8 nucleotides agree with TRBD1. Germline CDR1 is SQVTM and CDR2 is ANQGSEA. The CDR3 runs to 17 residues. J lost 2 bases, V lost 6 bases, and 18 bases had no gene match. The CDR3 DNA is TGCAGCGTCGCCCATCGGAAGTGGGACAGGTGGCCCTACGAGCAGTACTTC. This translates into CSVAHRKWDRWPYEQYF.

The rearrangement uses TRBV24-1 and TRBJ1-2; perhaps TRBD1 as D (6 bases). V lost 5 bases, J lost 4 bases, and 13 bases lay in between. The CDR3 spans 14 residues. Germline CDR1 is KGHDR and CDR2 is SFDVKD. The DNA for the CDR3 is TGTGCCACCAGTGGGTCAGGGGCGATCTATGGCTACACCTTC. Its translation: CATSGSGAIYGYTF.

V usage is TRBV18 and J usage is TRBJ2-1, with 8 bases fitting TRBD2. Germline-derived CDR1 and CDR2 are KGHSH and LQKENI. V shed 3 bases and J 6 bases; nucleotides not matched to a gene: 7. This CDR3 is 15 amino acids long. CDR3: CASSPSGAGGNEQFF. The CDR3 DNA follows: TGTGCCAGCTCACCGTCCGGGGCGGGAGGCAATGAGCAGTTCTTC.

This clone was recorded once. A junction end diverges from the germline sequence, so it may reflect a read error. The chain couples TRBV9 to TRBJ2-2; TRBD2 matches at 7 bases. The CDR3 length is 15 residues. The germline V gene encodes CDR1 SGDLS and CDR2 YYNGEE. The CDR3, as DNA: TGTGCCGGCAGCGTAACATCGAGCGGGGCCGGGGAGCTGTTTTTT. It yields the protein CAGSVTSSGAGELFF. Variable domain in full (rest from reference TRBV9 and TRBJ2-2): DSGVTQTPKHLITATGQRVTLRCSPRSGDLSVYWYQQSLDQGLQFLIQYYNGEERAKGNILERFSAQQFPDLHSELNLSSLELGDSALYFCAGSVTSSGAGELFFGEGSRLTVL.

The DNA for the CDR3 is TGTGCCAGCTCACCACCGGCAGGGAACACTGAAGCTTTCTTT. It is translated as CASSPPAGNTEAFF. The J gene is TRBJ1-1, the V gene TRBV18, with no clear D. Trimming took off 0 bases at V and 1 base at J, with 6 bases between the two ends. Germline V CDR1 and CDR2: KGHSH, LQKENI. The CDR3 covers 14 residues.

This clone was counted a few times. The rearrangement links TRBV3-1 (or the pseudogene TRBV3-2) to TRBJ2-2, with TRBD2 matching over 10 bases. After removal of 1 base from V and 5 bases from J, the junction contained 1 base not matched to a gene. Germline V gene data show CDR1 as LGHDT and CDR2 as YNNKEL (reference sequence). This CDR3 spans 15 amino acids. The CDR3 DNA sequence: TGTGCCAGCAGCCAAGGACTAGCGGGTACCGGGGAGCTGTTTTTT. Its translation is CASSQGLAGTGELFF.

The V call is TRBV18, the J call TRBJ2-7; tentative D call: TRBD2 (6 bases). The CDR3 loop spans 15 amino acids. Germline lookup yields CDR1 KGHSH and CDR2 LQKENI. V lost 3 bases, J lost 2 bases, and 14 bases lay in between. The CDR3 is CASSPPSGSPYEQYF. In nucleotides, the CDR3 is TGTGCCAGCTCACCCCCAAGCGGGTCGCCCTACGAGCAGTACTTC.

This clone was counted a single time. The chain links TRBV4-3 to TRBJ1-1; no definite D call. V lost 0 bases and J 1 base, leaving 6 bases between the germline ends. Looked up from germline, CDR1 is LGHNA and CDR2 is YSLEER. The CDR3 totals 14 residues. This CDR3 is CASSQEGRNTEAFF. For the CDR3, the DNA is TGCGCCAGCAGCCAAGAGGGGAGGAACACTGAAGCTTTCTTT.

V usage is TRBV28 and J usage is TRBJ2-5; 7 bases are shared with TRBD1. J gave up 5 bases and V 4 bases, and 13 bases lay outside the gene matches. Per germline, CDR1 MDHEN and CDR2 SYDVKM. The CDR3 has 16 amino acids. CDR3 amino acids: CASSSSSTGLGETQYF. The CDR3 DNA is TGTGCCAGCAGTTCCTCCTCGACAGGGTTGGGGGAGACCCAGTACTTC. Variable domain in full (rest from reference TRBV28 and TRBJ2-5): DVKVTQSSRYLVKRTGEKVFLECVQDMDHENMFWYRQDPGLGLRLIYFSYDVKMKEKGDIPEGYSVSREKKERFSLILESASTNQTSMYLCASSSSSTGLGETQYFGPGTRLLVL.

This clone has a single count. The CDR3 spells CAWNRDRGDYGTDTQYF. The CDR3 DNA sequence: TGTGCCTGGAACCGGGACAGGGGGGATTACGGCACAGATACGCAGTATTTT. The chain uses TRBV30 and TRBJ2-3; 11 bases match TRBD1. The CDR3 contains 17 residues. Germline V gene sequence: CDR1 GTSNPN, CDR2 SVGIG (reference sequence). V lost 4 bases, J lost 1 base, and 10 bases stayed unmatched.

This chain connects TRBV4-1 to TRBJ1-3; 12 bases match TRBD1. The germline CDR1 and CDR2 sequences are MGHRA and YSYEKL. This CDR3 has 17 residues. Trimming cost V 3 bases and J 0 bases; bases outside gene matches: 3. Here the CDR3 DNA reads TGCGCCAGCAGCCAGGGACAGGGGGCTTCCTCTGGAAACACCATATATTTT. This sequence encodes CASSQGQGASSGNTIYF.

This chain uses TRBV24-1 with TRBJ2-2; tentative D call: TRBD2 (5 bases). There are 15 residues in the CDR3. V lost 5 bases to trimming and J lost 5 bases, with 14 bases between them. Germline CDR1 is KGHDR and CDR2 is SFDVKD. CDR3 loop: CATSGMGVGTGELFF. As DNA, the CDR3 is TGTGCCACCAGTGGCATGGGAGTGGGGACCGGGGAGCTGTTTTTT.

The chain employs TRBV19 and TRBJ2-2; TRBD2 agrees at 11 bases. J gave up 4 bases and V 6 bases, and 10 bases lay outside the gene matches. Looked up from germline, CDR1 is LNHDA and CDR2 is SQIVND (reference sequence). The length of the CDR3 is 17 residues. The CDR3 protein is CASSLQLAGDGTGELFF. DNA for the CDR3: TGTGCCAGTAGCCTTCAACTAGCGGGGGATGGCACCGGGGAGCTGTTTTTT.